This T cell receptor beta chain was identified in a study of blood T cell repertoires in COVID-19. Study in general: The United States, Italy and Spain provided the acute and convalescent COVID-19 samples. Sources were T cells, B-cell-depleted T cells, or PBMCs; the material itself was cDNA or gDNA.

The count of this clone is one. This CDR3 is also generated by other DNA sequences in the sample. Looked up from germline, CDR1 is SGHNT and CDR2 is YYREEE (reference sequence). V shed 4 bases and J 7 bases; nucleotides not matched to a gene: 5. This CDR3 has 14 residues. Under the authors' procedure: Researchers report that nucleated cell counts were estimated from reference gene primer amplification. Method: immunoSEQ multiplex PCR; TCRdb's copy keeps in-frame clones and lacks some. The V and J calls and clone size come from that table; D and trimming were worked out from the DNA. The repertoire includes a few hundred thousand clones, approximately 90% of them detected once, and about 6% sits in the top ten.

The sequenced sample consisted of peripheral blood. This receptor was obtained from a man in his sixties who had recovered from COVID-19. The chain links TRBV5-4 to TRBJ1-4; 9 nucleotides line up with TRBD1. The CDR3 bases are TGTGCCAGCAGCATACAGGGGGCAGTTGAAAAACTGTTTTTT. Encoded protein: CASSIQGAVEKLFF.